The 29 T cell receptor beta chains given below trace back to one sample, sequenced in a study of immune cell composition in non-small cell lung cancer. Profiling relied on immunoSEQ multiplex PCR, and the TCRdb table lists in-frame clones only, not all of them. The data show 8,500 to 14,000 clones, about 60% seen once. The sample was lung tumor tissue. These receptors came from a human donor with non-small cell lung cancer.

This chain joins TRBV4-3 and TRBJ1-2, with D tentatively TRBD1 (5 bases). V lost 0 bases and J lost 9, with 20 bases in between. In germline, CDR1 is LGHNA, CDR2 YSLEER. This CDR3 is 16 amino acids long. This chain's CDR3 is CASSQDWGREEERYTF. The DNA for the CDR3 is TGCGCCAGCAGCCAAGACTGGGGCAGGGAGGAGGAACGCTACACCTTC.

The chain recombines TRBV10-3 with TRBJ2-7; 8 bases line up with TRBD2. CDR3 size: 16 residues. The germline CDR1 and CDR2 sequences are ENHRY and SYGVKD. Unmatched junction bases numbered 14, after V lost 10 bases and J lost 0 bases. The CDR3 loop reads CASRGGFSGVSYEQYF. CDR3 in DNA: TGTGCCAGCCGGGGGGGGTTTTCAGGGGTCTCCTACGAGCAGTACTTC.

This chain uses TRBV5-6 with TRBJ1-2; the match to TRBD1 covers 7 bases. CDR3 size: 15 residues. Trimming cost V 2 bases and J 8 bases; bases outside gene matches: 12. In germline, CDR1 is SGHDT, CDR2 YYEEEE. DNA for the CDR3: TGTGCCAGCAGCTTACCGGGACAGCCGACGGGGGGCTACACCTTC. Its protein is CASSLPGQPTGGYTF.

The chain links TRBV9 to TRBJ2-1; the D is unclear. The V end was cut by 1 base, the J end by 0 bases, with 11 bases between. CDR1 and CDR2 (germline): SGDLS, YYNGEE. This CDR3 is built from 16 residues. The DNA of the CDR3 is TGTGCCAGCAGCGTAACTCAGGTGAGCTCCTACAATGAGCAGTTCTTC. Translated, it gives CASSVTQVSSYNEQFF.

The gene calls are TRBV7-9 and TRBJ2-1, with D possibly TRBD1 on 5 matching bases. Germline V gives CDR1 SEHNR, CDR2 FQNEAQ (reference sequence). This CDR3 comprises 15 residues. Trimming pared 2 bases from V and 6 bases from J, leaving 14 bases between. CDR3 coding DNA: TGTGCCAGCAGCTTAAGAGGCCAGGGTCTCAATGAGCAGTTCTTC. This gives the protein CASSLRGQGLNEQFF.

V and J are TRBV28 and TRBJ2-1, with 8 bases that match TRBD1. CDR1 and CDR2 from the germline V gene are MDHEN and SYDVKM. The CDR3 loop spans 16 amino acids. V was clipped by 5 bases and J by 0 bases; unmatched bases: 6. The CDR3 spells CASSTRTGNSYNEQFF. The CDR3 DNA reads TGTGCCAGCAGTACCCGGACAGGGAACTCCTACAATGAGCAGTTCTTC. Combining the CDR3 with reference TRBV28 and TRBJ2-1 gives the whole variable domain DVKVTQSSRYLVKRTGEKVFLECVQDMDHENMFWYRQDPGLGLRLIYFSYDVKMKEKGDIPEGYSVSREKKERFSLILESASTNQTSMYLCASSTRTGNSYNEQFFGPGTRLTVL.

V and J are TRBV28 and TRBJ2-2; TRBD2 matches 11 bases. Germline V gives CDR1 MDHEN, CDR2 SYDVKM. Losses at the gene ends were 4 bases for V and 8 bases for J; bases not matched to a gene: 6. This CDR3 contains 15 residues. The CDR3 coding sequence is TGTGCCAGCAGTTCACCGGGACTAGCGGCTGGGGAGCTGTTTTTT. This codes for CASSSPGLAAGELFF.

This CDR3 is CASNNLDGTNYGYTF. The CDR3 DNA reads as TGTGCCAGCAACAACCTGGACGGGACTAACTATGGCTACACCTTC. The chain has TRBV28 and TRBJ1-2, with D uncertain. V lost 7 bases and J 0 bases, leaving 15 bases between the germline ends. Per the germline V gene, CDR1 is MDHEN and CDR2 is SYDVKM. This CDR3 contains 15 residues.

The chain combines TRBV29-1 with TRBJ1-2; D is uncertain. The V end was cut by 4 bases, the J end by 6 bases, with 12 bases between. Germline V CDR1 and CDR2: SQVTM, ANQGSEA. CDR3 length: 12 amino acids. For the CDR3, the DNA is TGCAGCGTTGGGGAGCATAGGGATGGCTACACCTTC. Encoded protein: CSVGEHRDGYTF.

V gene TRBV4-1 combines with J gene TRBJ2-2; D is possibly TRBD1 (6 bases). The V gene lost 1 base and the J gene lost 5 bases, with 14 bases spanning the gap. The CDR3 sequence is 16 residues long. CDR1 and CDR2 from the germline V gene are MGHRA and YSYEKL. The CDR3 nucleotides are TGCGCCAGCAGCCAAGTTGATACAGGGAAGACCGGGGAGCTGTTTTTT. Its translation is CASSQVDTGKTGELFF.

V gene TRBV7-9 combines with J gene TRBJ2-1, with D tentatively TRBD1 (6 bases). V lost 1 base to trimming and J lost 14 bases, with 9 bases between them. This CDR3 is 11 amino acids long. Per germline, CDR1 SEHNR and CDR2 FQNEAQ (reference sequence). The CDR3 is CASSLGQAEFF. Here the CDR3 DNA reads TGTGCCAGCAGCTTAGGACAGGCGGAGTTCTTC.

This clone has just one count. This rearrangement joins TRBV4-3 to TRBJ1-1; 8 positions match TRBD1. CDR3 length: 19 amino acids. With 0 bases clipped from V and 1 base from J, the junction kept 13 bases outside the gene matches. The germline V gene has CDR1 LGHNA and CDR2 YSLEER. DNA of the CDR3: TGCGCCAGCAGCCAAGACCTAGTCGGTCCAGGGGGCACGAACACTGAAGCTTTCTTT. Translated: CASSQDLVGPGGTNTEAFF.

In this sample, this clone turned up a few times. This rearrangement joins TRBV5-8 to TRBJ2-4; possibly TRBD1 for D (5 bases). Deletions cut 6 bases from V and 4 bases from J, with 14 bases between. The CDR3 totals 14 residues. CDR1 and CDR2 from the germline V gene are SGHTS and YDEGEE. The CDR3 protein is CASTKTGPKNIQYF. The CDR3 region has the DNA TGTGCCAGCACCAAAACAGGACCTAAAAACATTCAGTACTTC.

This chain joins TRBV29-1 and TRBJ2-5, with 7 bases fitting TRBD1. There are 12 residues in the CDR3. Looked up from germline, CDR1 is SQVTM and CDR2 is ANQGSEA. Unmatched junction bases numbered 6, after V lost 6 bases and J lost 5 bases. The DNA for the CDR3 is TGCAGCGTCCAGGCCAGGGGGGAGACCCAGTACTTC. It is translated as CSVQARGETQYF.

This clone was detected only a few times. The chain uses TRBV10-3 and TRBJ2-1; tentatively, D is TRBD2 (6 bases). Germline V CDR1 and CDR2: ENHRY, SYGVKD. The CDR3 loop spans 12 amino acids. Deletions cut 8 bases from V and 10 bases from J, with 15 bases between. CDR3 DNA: TGTGCCATCGGGACTTCGCAGCGCGAGCAGTTCTTC. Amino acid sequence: CAIGTSQREQFF.

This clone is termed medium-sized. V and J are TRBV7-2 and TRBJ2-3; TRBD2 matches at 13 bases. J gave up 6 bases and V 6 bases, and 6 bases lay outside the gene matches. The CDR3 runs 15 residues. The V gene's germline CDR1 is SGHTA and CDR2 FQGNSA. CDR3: CASRPTSGRADTQYF. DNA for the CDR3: TGTGCCAGCAGACCTACTAGCGGGAGGGCGGATACGCAGTATTTT.

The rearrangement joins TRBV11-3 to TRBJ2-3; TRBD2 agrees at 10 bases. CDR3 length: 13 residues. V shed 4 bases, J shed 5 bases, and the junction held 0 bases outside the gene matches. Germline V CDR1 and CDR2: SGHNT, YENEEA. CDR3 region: CASSWTSGDTQYF. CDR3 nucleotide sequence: TGTGCCAGCAGCTGGACTAGCGGAGATACGCAGTATTTT.

The CDR3 spells CASSPGRWVARTYNEQFF. In DNA form, the CDR3 reads TGTGCCAGCAGTCCGGGGAGGTGGGTGGCCCGGACCTACAATGAGCAGTTCTTC. The chain recombines TRBV7-9 with TRBJ2-1; tentative D call: TRBD2 (6 bases). Germline CDR1 SEHNR, CDR2 FQNEAQ (reference sequence). This CDR3 is built from 18 residues. Trimming stripped 6 bases from V and 2 bases from J, with 23 bases between.

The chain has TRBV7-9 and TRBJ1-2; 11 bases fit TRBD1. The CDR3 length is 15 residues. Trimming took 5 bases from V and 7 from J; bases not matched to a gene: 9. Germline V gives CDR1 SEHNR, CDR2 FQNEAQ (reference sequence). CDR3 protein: CASSNLGQGAFGYTF. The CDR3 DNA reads TGTGCCAGCAGCAATTTAGGACAGGGGGCCTTTGGCTACACCTTC.

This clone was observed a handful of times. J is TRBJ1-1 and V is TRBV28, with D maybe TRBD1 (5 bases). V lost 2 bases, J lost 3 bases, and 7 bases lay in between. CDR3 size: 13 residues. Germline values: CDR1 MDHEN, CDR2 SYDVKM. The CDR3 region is CASSLPRDTEAFF. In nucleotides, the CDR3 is TGTGCCAGCAGTTTACCCAGGGACACTGAAGCTTTCTTT.

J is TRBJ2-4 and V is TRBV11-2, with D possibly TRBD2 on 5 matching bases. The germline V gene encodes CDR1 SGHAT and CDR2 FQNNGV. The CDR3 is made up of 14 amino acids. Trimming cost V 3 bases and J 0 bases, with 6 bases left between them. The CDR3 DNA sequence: TGTGCCAGCAGCTTCGGACTAGCCAAAAACATTCAGTACTTC. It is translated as CASSFGLAKNIQYF.

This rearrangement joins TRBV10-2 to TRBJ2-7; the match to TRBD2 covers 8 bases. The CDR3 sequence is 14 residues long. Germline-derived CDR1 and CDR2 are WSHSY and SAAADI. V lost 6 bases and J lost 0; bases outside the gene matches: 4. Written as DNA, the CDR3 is TGCGCCAGCAGCTCGACTAGCGTCTCCTACGAGCAGTACTTC. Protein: CASSSTSVSYEQYF.

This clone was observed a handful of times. CDR3 in amino acids: CASSQEPGTYEQYF. The CDR3 DNA sequence: TGTGCCAGCAGCCAAGAGCCGGGGACCTACGAGCAGTACTTC. The V call is TRBV4-2, the J call TRBJ2-7, with TRBD2 as a possible D gene (5 bases). Between the trimmed V and J ends, which lost 0 bases and 2 bases, there was a span of 8 bases. The CDR3 sequence is 14 residues long. CDR1 LGHNA and CDR2 YNFKEQ come from the germline V gene.

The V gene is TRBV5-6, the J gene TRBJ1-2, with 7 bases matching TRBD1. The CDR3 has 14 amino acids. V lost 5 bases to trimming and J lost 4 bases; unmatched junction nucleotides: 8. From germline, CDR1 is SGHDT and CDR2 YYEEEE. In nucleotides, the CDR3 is TGTGCCAGCAGATCGGCCGACAGGGTCTATGGCTACACCTTC. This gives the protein CASRSADRVYGYTF. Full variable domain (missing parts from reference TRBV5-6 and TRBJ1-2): DAGVTQSPTHLIKTRGQQVTLRCSPKSGHDTVSWYQQALGQGPQFIFQYYEEEERQRGNFPDRFSGHQFPNYSSELNVNALLLGDSALYLCASRSADRVYGYTFGSGTRLTVV.

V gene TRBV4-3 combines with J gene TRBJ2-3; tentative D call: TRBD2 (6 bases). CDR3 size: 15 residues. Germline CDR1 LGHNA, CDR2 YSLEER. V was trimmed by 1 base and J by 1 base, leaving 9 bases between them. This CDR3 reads CASSQAGAGTDTQYF. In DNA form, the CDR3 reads TGCGCCAGCAGCCAAGCGGGAGCTGGCACAGATACGCAGTATTTT.

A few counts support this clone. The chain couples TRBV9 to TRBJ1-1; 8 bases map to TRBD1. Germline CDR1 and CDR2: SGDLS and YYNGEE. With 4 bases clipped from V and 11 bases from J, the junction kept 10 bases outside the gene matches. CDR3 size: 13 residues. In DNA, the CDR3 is TGTGCCAGCAGCCCGGGACAGGAATTGAGGGCTTTCTTT. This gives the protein CASSPGQELRAFF.

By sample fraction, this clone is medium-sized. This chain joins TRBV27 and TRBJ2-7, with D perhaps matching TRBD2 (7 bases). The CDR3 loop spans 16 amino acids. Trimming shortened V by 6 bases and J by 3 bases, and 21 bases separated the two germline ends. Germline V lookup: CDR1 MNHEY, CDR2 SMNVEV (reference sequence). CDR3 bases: TGTGCCAGCAGCCCCACCGGGGGGAGGGGGGTCTACGAGCAGTACTTC. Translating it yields CASSPTGGRGVYEQYF.

Written as DNA, the CDR3 is TGTGCCAGCAGCCCAAGGAGGTCGAGTACCGGGGAGCTGTTTTTT. Translation gives CASSPRRSSTGELFF. J is TRBJ2-2 and V is TRBV7-2; TRBD2 might be the D (5 bases). Germline CDR1 SGHTA, CDR2 FQGNSA. Trimming pared 5 bases from V and 5 bases from J, leaving 15 bases between. CDR3 size: 15 residues.

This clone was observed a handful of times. The chain's CDR3 is CASSQEPPSGTAYEQYF. The CDR3, as DNA: TGTGCCAGCAGCCAGGAACCGCCTAGCGGGACGGCCTACGAGCAGTACTTC. V and J are TRBV14 and TRBJ2-7, with 9 bases matching TRBD2. Per germline, CDR1 SGHDN and CDR2 FVKESK. CDR3 length: 17 residues. J gave up 2 bases and V 3 bases, and 11 bases lay outside the gene matches. Full variable domain (missing parts from reference TRBV14 and TRBJ2-7): EAGVTQFPSHSVIEKGQTVTLRCDPISGHDNLYWYRRVMGKEIKFLLHFVKESKQDESGMPNNRFLAERTGGTYSTLKVQPAELEDSGVYFCASSQEPPSGTAYEQYFGPGTRLTVT.